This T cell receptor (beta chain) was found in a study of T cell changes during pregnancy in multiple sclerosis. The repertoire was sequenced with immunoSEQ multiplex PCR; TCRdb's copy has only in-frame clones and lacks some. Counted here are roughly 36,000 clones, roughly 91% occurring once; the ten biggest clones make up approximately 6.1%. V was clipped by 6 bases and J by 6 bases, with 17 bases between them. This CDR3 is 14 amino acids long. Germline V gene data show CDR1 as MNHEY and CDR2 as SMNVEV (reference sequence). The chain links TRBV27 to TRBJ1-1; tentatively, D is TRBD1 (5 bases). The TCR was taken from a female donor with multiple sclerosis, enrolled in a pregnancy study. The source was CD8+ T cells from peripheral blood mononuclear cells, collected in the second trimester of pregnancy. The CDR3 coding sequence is TGTGCCAGCAGCCGGGGGACCCTTGGCTCTGAAGCTTTCTTT. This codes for CASSRGTLGSEAFF.